This T cell receptor (beta chain) was sequenced for a study of identical twins. Whole-study findings and limits: Partly confounded zero-insertion analyses could result from invariant MAIT and iNKT cells. Fewer insertions characterized abundant cord blood beta clonotypes, whereas memory repertoires showed none.

This clonotype was counted only a few times. Antigen unknown. CDR1 is SGHVS, CDR2 FNYEAQ, per germline. The length of the CDR3 is 19 residues. The trim removed 4 bases at V and 6 bases at J, leaving 17 bases unmatched. It was template switching that added a universal primer site, and there were unique molecular identifiers on the cDNA. MiXCR was run by TCRdb on the 5' RACE reads, yielding one entry per CDR3 protein. The sample consists of about 1.7 million distinct CDR3 sequences, about 30% of them appearing once. The sample comprised cord blood. This TCR came from a newborn girl in good health. The rearrangement joins TRBV7-6 to TRBJ2-1, with 11 bases that match TRBD2. Here the CDR3 DNA reads TGTGCCAGCAGCTCAGCAAAGACAGGCAGACTAGCGGGGAGCAATGAGCAGTTCTTC. Translated, it gives CASSSAKTGRLAGSNEQFF.